These 23 T cell receptor beta chains share one sample of origin, sequenced in a study of T cells after yellow fever vaccination. TCRdb reprocessed the 5' RACE reads with MiXCR, giving one entry per CDR3 protein. This table holds approximately 300,000 distinct CDR3 sequences, around 10% found once. This specimen consisted of CD4+ T cells sorted from PBMCs, obtained 45 days after the yellow fever booster vaccination. All receptors come from a man aged 18 to 35 who received the YFV17D yellow fever vaccine.

This clonotype was seen repeatedly, ten times or more. The genes are TRBV4-2 and TRBJ2-7; perhaps D is TRBD1 or TRBD2 (5 bases each). This CDR3 region has 14 residues. Per germline, CDR1 LGHNA and CDR2 YNFKEQ. Trimming removed 4 bases from V and 2 bases from J, with 12 bases in between. CDR3 bases: TGTGCCAGCAGCCCACAGGTGGGGGCCTACGAGCAGTACTTC. This gives the protein CASSPQVGAYEQYF.

This clonotype was seen repeatedly, ten times or more. This chain links TRBV11-2 with TRBJ1-1, with no clear D. V was shortened by 3 bases and J by 1 base, with 9 bases between the two germline ends. The V gene's germline CDR1 is SGHAT and CDR2 FQNNGV. This CDR3 is 14 amino acids long. The DNA for the CDR3 is TGTGCCAGCAGCTTTGTTCGCCGGAACACTGAAGCTTTCTTT. Encoded protein: CASSFVRRNTEAFF.

This clonotype was observed a few times. This sequence joins TRBV7-3 and TRBJ2-1; 12 bases line up with TRBD2. The CDR3 consists of 14 residues. V gave up 6 bases and J gave up 7 bases; unmatched junction bases: 4. From germline, CDR1 is SGHTA and CDR2 FQGTGA. CDR3 amino acids: CASSTSGGLNEQFF. The CDR3, as DNA: TGTGCCAGCAGTACTAGCGGGGGGTTGAATGAGCAGTTCTTC.

The rearrangement joins TRBV28 to TRBJ2-5; D is unclear. The V end was cut by 6 bases, the J end by 2 bases, with 13 bases between. From germline, CDR1 is MDHEN and CDR2 SYDVKM. This CDR3 comprises 14 residues. The CDR3 here is CASSSFDAQETQYF. As DNA, the CDR3 is TGTGCCAGCAGCTCCTTCGACGCGCAAGAGACCCAGTACTTC.

This clonotype was seen at least ten times. An end of the junction differs from the germline gene, which may be a read error. The rearrangement links TRBV5-1 to TRBJ2-3; D ambiguous. The CDR3 totals 14 residues. Germline loops: CDR1 SGHRS, CDR2 YFSETQ. CDR3 sequence reads: CASSLAGPTDTQYF. CDR3 sequence (DNA): TGTGCCAGCAGCTTAGCCGGTCCCACAGATACGCAGTATTTT.

V and J are TRBV7-3 and TRBJ2-3; 7 nucleotides match TRBD2. The CDR3 loop spans 14 amino acids. Germline V gives CDR1 SGHTA, CDR2 FQGTGA. J gave up 5 bases and V 2 bases, and 4 bases lay outside the gene matches. CDR3 sequence reads: CASSLGGGGDTQYF. CDR3 sequence (DNA): TGTGCCAGCAGCTTAGGCGGGGGTGGAGATACGCAGTATTTT.

The V and J genes are TRBV6-5 and TRBJ1-2; D is possibly TRBD1 (5 bases). The germline V gene has CDR1 MNHEY and CDR2 SVGAGI. The V end lost 4 bases, the J end lost 4 bases, and 16 bases lay between the germline ends. The CDR3 runs 15 residues. CDR3 amino acids: CASSSPGRASYGYTF. The CDR3, as DNA: TGTGCCAGCAGTTCCCCAGGGAGGGCCTCCTATGGCTACACCTTC.

This clonotype came up a few times. The V gene is TRBV7-9, the J gene TRBJ1-1, with D possibly TRBD1 on 6 matching bases. V was cut by 3 bases and J by 3 bases, with 11 bases left in between. The CDR3 contains 14 residues. Germline V gives CDR1 SEHNR, CDR2 FQNEAQ (reference sequence). CDR3: CASSFYTGHTEAFF. Written as DNA, the CDR3 is TGTGCCAGCAGCTTTTATACAGGGCACACTGAAGCTTTCTTT.

This clonotype has just a few counts. The chain employs TRBV18 and TRBJ2-6; unclear D gene. The CDR3 length is 16 residues. The ends were cut back, 3 bases at V and 0 bases at J, with 9 bases in the middle. Germline V gene lookup returns CDR1 KGHSH and CDR2 LQKENI. The DNA of the CDR3 is TGTGCCAGCTCACCGCAGGCCGCCTCTGGGGCCAACGTCCTGACTTTC. It specifies CASSPQAASGANVLTF. Full variable domain (remainder filled in from reference TRBV18 and TRBJ2-6): NAGVMQNPRHLVRRRGQEARLRCSPMKGHSHVYWYRQLPEEGLKFMVYLQKENIIDESGMPKERFSAEFPKEGPSILRIQQVVRGDSAAYFCASSPQAASGANVLTFGAGSRLTVL.

The sample holds a few counts of this clonotype. The chain recombines TRBV5-1 with TRBJ1-5, with TRBD1 matching 7 bases. V shed 0 bases and J 7 bases; nucleotides not matched to a gene: 7. CDR3 length equals 15 residues. The germline V gene encodes CDR1 SGHRS and CDR2 YFSETQ. The CDR3 is CASSLAGTVEQPQHF. The DNA for the CDR3 is TGCGCCAGCAGCTTGGCCGGGACAGTGGAGCAGCCCCAGCATTTT.

This clonotype showed up many times. The CDR3 DNA is TGTGCCAGCAGCCCACGGGGTCGCGCTGAAGCTTTCTTT. Its protein product is CASSPRGRAEAFF. V is TRBV7-2 and J is TRBJ1-1; D is uncertain. Germline V gene data show CDR1 as SGHTA and CDR2 as FQGNSA. The length of the CDR3 is 13 residues. Trimming cost V 5 bases and J 6 bases, with 13 bases left between them.

The rearrangement joins TRBV9 to TRBJ2-5, with D perhaps matching TRBD1 or TRBD2 (5 bases each). Germline V CDR1 and CDR2: SGDLS, YYNGEE. The CDR3 covers 14 residues. Trimming took off 4 bases at V and 3 bases at J, with 13 bases between the two ends. This CDR3 reads CASSPRGQKETQYF. CDR3 bases: TGTGCCAGCAGCCCGAGGGGTCAAAAAGAGACCCAGTACTTC.

This clonotype has only a few counts. The chain recombines TRBV7-9 with TRBJ2-7; TRBD2 is a possible D gene (6 bases). Trimming took off 1 base at V and 5 bases at J, with 15 bases between the two ends. The V gene's germline CDR1 is SEHNR and CDR2 FQNEAQ (reference sequence). The CDR3 loop spans 15 amino acids. This CDR3 is CASSLGWDGGDEQYF. The CDR3 DNA sequence: TGTGCCAGCAGCTTAGGATGGGACGGCGGGGACGAGCAGTACTTC.

This clonotype has a count of ten or more. The gene calls are TRBV5-1 and TRBJ2-5; D may match TRBD1 or TRBD2 (5 bases each). The CDR3 loop spans 15 amino acids. Trimming stripped 4 bases from V and 1 base from J, with 14 bases between. The germline CDR1 and CDR2 sequences are SGHRS and YFSETQ. CDR3: CASSNLGAVQETQYF. Written as DNA, the CDR3 is TGCGCCAGCAGCAACCTCGGGGCGGTCCAAGAGACCCAGTACTTC.

The CDR3 loop reads CASSFGGIGYTF. CDR3 sequence (DNA): TGTGCCAGCAGCTTCGGGGGGATCGGCTACACCTTC. The chain joins TRBV7-2 to TRBJ1-2; perhaps TRBD1 as D (5 bases). V was trimmed by 3 bases and J by 8 bases, leaving 10 bases between them. Germline V gene lookup returns CDR1 SGHTA and CDR2 FQGNSA. This CDR3 contains 12 residues.

This clonotype has just a few counts. The chain uses TRBV5-1 and TRBJ2-3; D gene uncertain. Trimming shortened V by 0 bases and J by 2 bases, and 7 bases separated the two germline ends. The CDR3 loop spans 14 amino acids. The germline gives CDR1 SGHRS, CDR2 YFSETQ. CDR3 region: CASSLGTYTDTQYF. CDR3 DNA: TGCGCCAGCAGCTTGGGGACCTACACAGATACGCAGTATTTT.

V is TRBV20-1 and J is TRBJ1-1, with TRBD1 matching 7 bases. CDR1 and CDR2 from the germline V gene are DFQATT and SNEGSKA (reference sequence). This CDR3 contains 13 residues. V was pared by 6 bases and J by 0 bases, with 4 bases of the junction left unmatched. The CDR3 nucleotides read TGCAGTGCCCCCAGGGGGTTGAACACTGAAGCTTTCTTT. Its protein product is CSAPRGLNTEAFF.

This clonotype was seen only a few times. The V call is TRBV6-5, the J call TRBJ1-1, with unresolved D. This CDR3 has 11 amino acids. V gave up 6 bases and J gave up 11 bases, with 13 bases separating them. Germline CDR1 and CDR2: MNHEY and SVGAGI. The CDR3 DNA reads TGTGCCAGCAGCCGGGGTGGGTTGGCTTTCTTT. Encoded protein: CASSRGGLAFF.

This clonotype was seen more than once but under ten times. The V gene is TRBV7-2, the J gene TRBJ1-3, with D tentatively TRBD1 (6 bases). Between the trimmed V and J ends, which lost 7 bases and 1 base, there was a span of 14 bases. Germline CDR1 is SGHTA and CDR2 is FQGNSA. The CDR3 contains 15 residues. The CDR3 region is CASTLDSFSGNTIYF. The CDR3 DNA sequence: TGTGCCAGCACCCTGGACAGCTTTTCTGGAAACACCATATATTTT.

This clonotype was counted at least ten times. CDR3 sequence reads: CASSRQGDTGELFF. CDR3 DNA: TGCGCCAGCAGTCGACAGGGGGACACCGGGGAGCTGTTTTTT. J is TRBJ2-2 and V is TRBV5-1, with 9 bases aligning to TRBD1. Germline CDR1 SGHRS, CDR2 YFSETQ. V shed 5 bases and J 3 bases; nucleotides not matched to a gene: 2. The CDR3 contains 14 residues.

This clonotype was detected only a few times. The CDR3 is CASSQGARSGETQYF. In DNA form, the CDR3 reads TGCGCCAGCAGCCAAGGGGCTCGTTCCGGTGAGACCCAGTACTTC. The chain carries TRBV4-1 and TRBJ2-5; D gene ambiguous. This CDR3 has 15 amino acids. V gave up 1 base and J gave up 5 bases, with 14 bases separating them. Per the germline V gene, CDR1 is MGHRA and CDR2 is YSYEKL.

Many counts were recorded for this clonotype. The CDR3 protein is CASDSGTGSYNEQFF. Here the CDR3 DNA reads TGTGCCAGCGACTCCGGGACAGGTTCTTACAATGAGCAGTTCTTC. The V gene is TRBV2, the J gene TRBJ2-1; 8 bases are shared with TRBD1. Germline-derived CDR1 and CDR2 are SNHLY and FYNNEI. V was clipped by 8 bases and J by 4 bases; unmatched bases: 10. CDR3 length: 15 amino acids. The variable domain in full, completed from reference TRBV2 and TRBJ2-1, reads EPEVTQTPSHQVTQMGQEVILRCVPISNHLYFYWYRQILGQKVEFLVSFYNNEISEKSEIFDDQFSVERPDGSNFTLKIRSTKLEDSAMYFCASDSGTGSYNEQFFGPGTRLTVL.

This clonotype has a count of ten or more. CDR3 nucleotide sequence: TGTGCCAGCAGTTTATTAGGGGATCAGCCCCAGCATTTT. Residues: CASSLLGDQPQHF. The V gene is TRBV27, the J gene TRBJ1-5; D is perhaps TRBD1 (5 bases). Trimming removed 1 base from V and 5 bases from J, with 6 bases in between. Germline loops: CDR1 MNHEY, CDR2 SMNVEV (reference sequence). The CDR3 spans 13 residues.